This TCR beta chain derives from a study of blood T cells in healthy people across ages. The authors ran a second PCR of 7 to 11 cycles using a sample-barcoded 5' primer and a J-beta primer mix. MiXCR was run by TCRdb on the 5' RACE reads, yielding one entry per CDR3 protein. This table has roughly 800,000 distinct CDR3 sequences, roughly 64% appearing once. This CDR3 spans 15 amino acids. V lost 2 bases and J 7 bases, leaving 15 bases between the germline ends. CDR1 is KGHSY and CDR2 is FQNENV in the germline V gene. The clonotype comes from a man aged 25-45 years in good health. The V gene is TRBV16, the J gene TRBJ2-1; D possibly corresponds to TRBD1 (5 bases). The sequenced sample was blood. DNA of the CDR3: TGTGCCAGCAGCCAAGGGGCCCAGAATCGAAATGAGCAGTTCTTC. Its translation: CASSQGAQNRNEQFF.